The 16 T cell receptor beta chains presented below share a single source sample, sequenced in a study of T cell repertoires in cytomegalovirus infection. TCRdb ran MiXCR on the reads and lists one entry per CDR3 protein. The sample records roughly 100,000 distinct CDR3 sequences, over 40% being singletons. No antigen has been identified for these receptors. The specimen was CD8+ T cells from cultured PBMCs, collected from culture after CMV antigen stimulation. The receptor set was obtained from a human donor in good health (CMV status not recorded). Some clones in this sample may be carry-over from other donors' samples.

This sequence joins TRBV27 and TRBJ1-6; a possible D gene is TRBD1 (6 bases). This CDR3 spans 15 amino acids. Germline assignment: CDR1 MNHEY and CDR2 SMNVEV (reference sequence). Between the trimmed V and J ends, which lost 0 bases and 7 bases, there was a span of 10 bases. This chain's CDR3 is CASSLSGAPNSPLHF. The CDR3 DNA sequence: TGTGCCAGCAGTTTATCGGGGGCGCCCAATTCACCCCTCCACTTT.

In this sample, this clonotype turned up a few times. The chain recombines TRBV19 with TRBJ1-1; D gene unclear. Germline assignment: CDR1 LNHDA and CDR2 SQIVND (reference sequence). This CDR3 spans 12 amino acids. V was shortened by 10 bases and J by 1 base, with 10 bases between the two germline ends. The chain's CDR3 is CATRTGNTEAFF. The CDR3 nucleotides read TGTGCCACCAGGACGGGGAACACTGAAGCTTTCTTT.

The V and J genes are TRBV4-1 and TRBJ1-1; D is ambiguous. The CDR3 sequence is 17 residues long. From germline, CDR1 is MGHRA and CDR2 YSYEKL. Trimming left V 0 bases short and J 0 bases short, with 14 bases between. The CDR3 DNA is TGCGCCAGCAGCCAAGATGCCCTACAAGTCATGAACACTGAAGCTTTCTTT. Encoded protein: CASSQDALQVMNTEAFF.

The chain uses TRBV19 and TRBJ2-2, with D perhaps TRBD1 (5 bases). Deletions cut 3 bases from V and 5 bases from J, with 13 bases between. Germline V lookup: CDR1 LNHDA, CDR2 SQIVND (reference sequence). CDR3 size: 15 residues. The CDR3 bases are TGTGCCAGTAGTATTTTGGACATAGGTACCGGGGAGCTGTTTTTT. Translating it yields CASSILDIGTGELFF.

In its sample, this clonotype was seen a few times. The chain couples TRBV7-6 to TRBJ1-3; D gene ambiguous. The CDR3 is 16 amino acids. Trimming took 5 bases from V and 0 from J, leaving 14 bases between them. Germline CDR1 and CDR2: SGHVS and FNYEAQ. CDR3 loop: CASSQHRLISGNTIYF. The CDR3 DNA follows: TGTGCCAGCAGCCAACATCGACTGATCTCTGGAAACACCATATATTTT. The variable domain in full, with the rest retrieved from reference TRBV7-6 and TRBJ1-3, is GAGVSQSPRYKVTKRGQDVALRCDPISGHVSLYWYRQALGQGPEFLTYFNYEAQQDKSGLPNDRFSAERPEGSISTLTIQRTEQRDSAMYRCASSQHRLISGNTIYFGEGSWLTVV.

This clonotype was recorded a few times. The gene calls are TRBV19 and TRBJ2-4, with D perhaps matching TRBD1 or TRBD2 (5 bases each). V was shortened by 4 bases and J by 4 bases, with 14 bases between the two germline ends. The CDR3 loop spans 15 amino acids. CDR1 is LNHDA, CDR2 SQIVND, per germline (reference sequence). The CDR3 DNA reads TGTGCCAGTAGTACCCCCTGGGACCCGAAAAACATTCAGTACTTC. It yields the protein CASSTPWDPKNIQYF.

The CDR3 spells CASRGAGTDPFF. The CDR3 nucleotides are TGTGCCAGCAGGGGGGCCGGGACAGATCCGTTCTTC. The genes are TRBV12-3 or TRBV12-4 and TRBJ2-1; TRBD1 agrees at 7 bases. Trimming took 6 bases from V and 15 from J; bases not matched to a gene: 11. This CDR3 contains 12 residues.

The chain joins TRBV20-1 to TRBJ1-1; no definite D call. The germline V gene has CDR1 DFQATT and CDR2 SNEGSKA (reference sequence). Deletions cut 2 bases from V and 1 base from J, with 17 bases between. This CDR3 is 16 amino acids long. The CDR3 region is CSARQISSWTNTEAFF. In DNA, the CDR3 is TGCAGTGCTAGACAGATCTCCTCATGGACGAACACTGAAGCTTTCTTT.

The gene calls are TRBV7-2 and TRBJ1-4; no reliable D call. CDR3 length equals 12 residues. V was pared by 3 bases and J by 7 bases, with 6 bases between. Germline V gene data show CDR1 as SGHTA and CDR2 as FQGNSA. DNA for the CDR3: TGTGCCAGCAGCTTCCTTAGTGAAAAACTGTTTTTT. Protein: CASSFLSEKLFF.

The gene calls are TRBV7-2 and TRBJ2-7; 7 nucleotides match TRBD1. J gave up 7 bases and V 1 base, and 7 bases lay outside the gene matches. Per germline, CDR1 SGHTA and CDR2 FQGNSA. The CDR3 runs 14 residues. The CDR3 coding sequence is TGTGCCAGCAGCTTAGGCCCGACAGGGTATGAGCAGTACTTC. Translated: CASSLGPTGYEQYF.

This clonotype was picked up a small number of times. This chain connects TRBV12-3 or TRBV12-4 to TRBJ2-1; maybe TRBD1 (5 bases). The CDR3 extends over 11 amino acids. V dropped 7 bases and J dropped 8 bases, with 9 bases sitting between them. The CDR3 DNA reads TGTGCCAGCATTAGGGGTGATGAGCAGTTCTTC. It codes for CASIRGDEQFF.

This clonotype appeared a few times. V gene TRBV19 combines with J gene TRBJ1-4; D is possibly TRBD1 (6 bases). V lost 7 bases and J lost 7, with 25 bases in between. The CDR3 loop spans 17 amino acids. In germline, CDR1 is LNHDA, CDR2 SQIVND (reference sequence). CDR3: CASTQEHREVLTEKLFF. The CDR3 bases are TGTGCCAGTACCCAAGAACACAGGGAGGTCTTGACTGAAAAACTGTTTTTT. Variable domain in full (rest from reference TRBV19 and TRBJ1-4): DGGITQSPKYLFRKEGQNVTLSCEQNLNHDAMYWYRQDPGQGLRLIYYSQIVNDFQKGDIAEGYSVSREKKESFPLTVTSAQKNPTAFYLCASTQEHREVLTEKLFFGSGTQLSVL.

At least ten counts were recorded for this clonotype. The chain has TRBV6-2 or TRBV6-3 and TRBJ2-6; D may match TRBD1 or TRBD2 (5 bases each). Germline V gene data show CDR1 as MNHEY and CDR2 as SVGEGT. Trimming left V 0 bases short and J 2 bases short, with 26 bases between. CDR3 length: 22 residues. The CDR3 loop reads CASSYSIGERPMRWTGANVLTF. CDR3 in DNA: TGTGCCAGCAGTTACTCGATAGGGGAGAGACCGATGAGATGGACTGGGGCCAACGTCCTGACTTTC.

The chain combines TRBV12-3 or TRBV12-4 with TRBJ2-2, with D maybe TRBD2 (6 bases). Trimming removed 3 bases at V and 3 bases at J, with 8 bases between. The CDR3 is 14 residues long. CDR3 residues: CASSFWEDTGELFF. The DNA of the CDR3 is TGTGCCAGCAGTTTTTGGGAGGACACCGGGGAGCTGTTTTTT.

The chain has TRBV20-1 and TRBJ2-1; 10 bases fit TRBD2. Germline V lookup: CDR1 DFQATT, CDR2 SNEGSKA (reference sequence). V was clipped by 6 bases and J by 3 bases; unmatched bases: 11. This CDR3 has 16 amino acids. The CDR3 spells CSARGLAGDHYNEQFF. The CDR3 DNA follows: TGCAGTGCCAGGGGCCTAGCGGGGGATCACTACAATGAGCAGTTCTTC.

The count of this clonotype is one. This chain connects TRBV6-2 or TRBV6-3 to TRBJ2-2; TRBD2 agrees at 11 bases. The CDR3 has 19 amino acids. With V trimmed by 0 bases and J by 2 bases, 8 bases remained unmatched. The germline V gene has CDR1 MNHEY and CDR2 SVGEGT. As DNA, the CDR3 is TGTGCCAGCAGTTACTCGCCCGCGGGACTAGCGGATAACACCGGGGAGCTGTTTTTT. It is translated as CASSYSPAGLADNTGELFF.